This T cell receptor beta chain comes out of a study of OX40 agonist ivuxolimab in advanced cancers. Study-level information: Hepatocellular carcinoma, melanoma, renal cell or head and neck cancer occurred in dose-escalation patients. Those enrolled were 82.7% male, with a mean age of approximately 60 years and ages from 23 to 79. Partial responses occurred in three patients (one hepatocellular carcinoma, two cutaneous melanoma).

The ends were cut back, 4 bases at V and 9 bases at J, with 14 bases in the middle. Germline V gives CDR1 MDHEN, CDR2 SYDVKM. The CDR3 is 13 residues long. Here immunoSEQ multiplex PCR was the method, and the copy in TCRdb shows in-frame clones only, minus some. Seen here are 55,000 to 95,000 clones, around 88% observed once, and the top ten hold roughly 3%. Regarding the study as a whole: The mean number of expanded clones was higher in CD8+ T cells than in CD4+.

Notes on this clone: The antigen is undetermined.

This specimen was CD4+ or CD8+ T cells sorted from blood, taken in a trial of the OX40 agonist ivuxolimab. The chain couples TRBV28 to TRBJ2-3; D could derive from TRBD1 or TRBD2 (5 bases each). This clonotype originated in an adult with an advanced solid tumor such as melanoma, head and neck, liver or kidney cancer. The CDR3 spells CASSSLPRETQYF. The CDR3 DNA is TGTGCCAGCAGTTCCCTACCCAGGGAGACGCAGTATTTT.